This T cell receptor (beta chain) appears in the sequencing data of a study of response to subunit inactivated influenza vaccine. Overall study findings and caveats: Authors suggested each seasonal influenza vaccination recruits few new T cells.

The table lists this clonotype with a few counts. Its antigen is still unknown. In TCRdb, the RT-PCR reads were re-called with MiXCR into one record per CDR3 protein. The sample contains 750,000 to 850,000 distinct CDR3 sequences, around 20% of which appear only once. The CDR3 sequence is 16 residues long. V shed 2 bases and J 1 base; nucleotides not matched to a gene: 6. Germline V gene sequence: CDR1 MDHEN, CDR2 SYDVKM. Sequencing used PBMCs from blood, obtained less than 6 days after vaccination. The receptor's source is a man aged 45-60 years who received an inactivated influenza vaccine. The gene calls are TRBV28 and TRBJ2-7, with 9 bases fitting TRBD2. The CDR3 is CASSLRGAGGSYEQYF. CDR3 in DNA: TGTGCCAGCAGTTTAAGGGGTGCGGGGGGGTCCTACGAGCAGTACTTC. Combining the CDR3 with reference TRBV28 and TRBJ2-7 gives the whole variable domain DVKVTQSSRYLVKRTGEKVFLECVQDMDHENMFWYRQDPGLGLRLIYFSYDVKMKEKGDIPEGYSVSREKKERFSLILESASTNQTSMYLCASSLRGAGGSYEQYFGPGTRLTVT.